What follows are 15 T cell receptor beta chains derived from one specimen sequenced in a study of cytomegalovirus exposure and HLA in healthy donors. The table came from immunoSEQ multiplex PCR; TCRdb's copy has only in-frame clones and leaves some out. The sample lists approximately 150,000 clones, approximately 87% seen once, with 1.4% in the top ten. Sequencing used PBMCs. The receptors shown here come from a woman aged 25-40 years in good health and CMV-seronegative.

The chain uses TRBV6-5 and TRBJ2-7, with a possible D match to TRBD2 (6 bases). The CDR3 has 15 amino acids. The germline CDR1 and CDR2 sequences are MNHEY and SVGAGI. The ends were cut back, 5 bases at V and 0 bases at J, with 14 bases in the middle. This chain's CDR3 is CASSPLAGTSYEQYF. The CDR3 DNA reads TGTGCCAGCAGTCCTCTCGCGGGGACCTCCTACGAGCAGTACTTC.

The rearrangement uses TRBV5-6 and TRBJ2-7, with TRBD2 matching over 11 bases. V gave up 0 bases and J gave up 7 bases; unmatched junction bases: 3. The CDR3 consists of 14 residues. In germline, CDR1 is SGHDT, CDR2 YYEEEE. CDR3 in DNA: TGTGCCAGCAGCTTGGTGGCTAGCGGGAGGGAGCAGTACTTC. Its translation is CASSLVASGREQYF.

This clone came up once. The chain carries TRBV2 and TRBJ2-7; TRBD1 is a possible D gene (5 bases). Germline V gene sequence: CDR1 SNHLY, CDR2 FYNNEI. V was clipped by 0 bases and J by 1 base, with 13 bases between them. The CDR3 sequence is 16 residues long. The CDR3 DNA sequence: TGTGCCAGCAGTGAAGCCCGCTCAGGGTTATCCTACGAGCAGTACTTC. This sequence encodes CASSEARSGLSYEQYF.

The CDR3: CASSWRVATNEKLFF. The CDR3 coding sequence is TGTGCCAGCAGTTGGAGGGTTGCAACTAATGAAAAACTGTTTTTT. The chain has TRBV27 and TRBJ1-4; D ambiguous. There are 15 residues in the CDR3. V lost 4 bases, J lost 0 bases, and 9 bases lay in between. The germline gives CDR1 MNHEY, CDR2 SMNVEV (reference sequence).

This chain connects TRBV7-9 to TRBJ2-7; TRBD2 might be the D (6 bases). The V end was cut by 1 base, the J end by 2 bases, with 9 bases between. Germline CDR1 and CDR2: SEHNR and FQNEAQ (reference sequence). There are 14 residues in the CDR3. CDR3 in DNA: TGTGCCAGCAGCTTAGGGGAGGACACCTACGAGCAGTACTTC. Protein: CASSLGEDTYEQYF.

The chain is built from TRBV5-1 and TRBJ1-1, with 9 bases lining up with TRBD1. Trimming removed 3 bases from V and 4 bases from J; junction bases left unmatched: 7. The CDR3 extends over 15 amino acids. Per germline, CDR1 SGHRS and CDR2 YFSETQ. The CDR3 region is CASSYGTGIITEAFF. The CDR3 DNA reads as TGCGCCAGCAGCTACGGGACAGGGATTATCACTGAAGCTTTCTTT.

This chain connects TRBV5-1 to TRBJ2-7; maybe TRBD1 (5 bases). Trimming cost V 3 bases and J 2 bases, with 12 bases left between them. Per the germline V gene, CDR1 is SGHRS and CDR2 is YFSETQ. This CDR3 comprises 14 residues. The CDR3 region is CASSSEAGTYEQYF. For the CDR3, the DNA is TGCGCCAGCAGCTCCGAGGCAGGGACCTACGAGCAGTACTTC. Looking up the rest from reference TRBV5-1 and TRBJ2-7 gives the full variable domain: KAGVTQTPRYLIKTRGQQVTLSCSPISGHRSVSWYQQTPGQGLQFLFEYFSETQRNKGNFPGRFSGRQFSNSRSEMNVSTLELGDSALYLCASSSEAGTYEQYFGPGTRLTVT.

The V gene is TRBV9, the J gene TRBJ2-4; perhaps TRBD2 as D (6 bases). The V gene's germline CDR1 is SGDLS and CDR2 YYNGEE. V was clipped by 0 bases and J by 7 bases, with 11 bases between them. This CDR3 contains 14 residues. The CDR3 region is CASSVGLVGNIQYF. The CDR3 bases are TGTGCCAGCAGCGTAGGACTAGTGGGGAACATTCAGTACTTC.

The chain uses TRBV7-6 and TRBJ1-2; unclear D gene. The CDR3 is made up of 16 amino acids. V gave up 5 bases and J gave up 0 bases, with 16 bases separating them. Germline V gene data show CDR1 as SGHVS and CDR2 as FNYEAQ. CDR3 amino acids: CASSKRPGNPNYGYTF. For the CDR3, the DNA is TGTGCCAGCAGCAAAAGACCGGGAAATCCTAACTATGGCTACACCTTC.

The V gene is TRBV7-8, the J gene TRBJ1-2, with 7 bases that match TRBD1. CDR3 length: 12 amino acids. After removal of 2 bases from V and 6 bases from J, the junction contained 0 bases not matched to a gene. Germline loops: CDR1 SGHVS, CDR2 FQNEAQ. The CDR3 nucleotides are TGTGCCAGCAGCTTAACAGGGGATGGCTACACCTTC. Residues: CASSLTGDGYTF.

V is TRBV5-6 and J is TRBJ1-3, with a possible D match to TRBD1 (6 bases). This CDR3 has 15 amino acids. Germline values: CDR1 SGHDT, CDR2 YYEEEE. V dropped 6 bases and J dropped 4 bases, with 17 bases sitting between them. This CDR3 reads CASTPGPGGGNTIYF. The DNA of the CDR3 is TGTGCCAGCACCCCAGGTCCGGGGGGCGGAAACACCATATATTTT. The full variable domain, rest sourced from reference TRBV5-6 and TRBJ1-3, is DAGVTQSPTHLIKTRGQQVTLRCSPKSGHDTVSWYQQALGQGPQFIFQYYEEEERQRGNFPDRFSGHQFPNYSSELNVNALLLGDSALYLCASTPGPGGGNTIYFGEGSWLTVV.

V is TRBV5-1 and J is TRBJ1-2; no clear D gene. V shed 4 bases and J shed 4 bases, with 17 bases lying between them. The CDR3 is 15 residues long. Germline CDR1 is SGHRS and CDR2 is YFSETQ. CDR3 DNA: TGCGCCAGCAGCCCGGGCGGGGAGTGGGTCTATGGCTACACCTTC. Translated: CASSPGGEWVYGYTF.

The V and J genes are TRBV29-1 and TRBJ2-2; 8 bases are a match to TRBD1. In germline, CDR1 is SQVTM, CDR2 ANQGSEA. CDR3 length: 16 amino acids. V lost 7 bases and J lost 3; bases outside the gene matches: 13. The CDR3 region has the DNA TGCAGCGCCCGGACAGGGATGATGGGAGACACCGGGGAGCTGTTTTTT. Amino acid sequence: CSARTGMMGDTGELFF.

This chain connects TRBV7-6 to TRBJ2-1, with no clear D. The CDR3 sequence is 15 residues long. With 1 base removed from V and 0 bases from J, the gap between germline ends came to 7 bases. Per germline, CDR1 SGHVS and CDR2 FNYEAQ. In DNA, the CDR3 is TGTGCCAGCAGCTTAGTAAGCGCCTCCTACAATGAGCAGTTCTTC. This translates into CASSLVSASYNEQFF. Filled out from reference TRBV7-6 and TRBJ2-1, the complete variable domain reads GAGVSQSPRYKVTKRGQDVALRCDPISGHVSLYWYRQALGQGPEFLTYFNYEAQQDKSGLPNDRFSAERPEGSISTLTIQRTEQRDSAMYRCASSLVSASYNEQFFGPGTRLTVL.

The chain has TRBV7-9 and TRBJ1-4; 9 nucleotides align to TRBD1. Trimming took 5 bases from V and 8 from J; bases not matched to a gene: 9. The germline gives CDR1 SEHNR, CDR2 FQNEAQ (reference sequence). This CDR3 comprises 15 residues. In nucleotides, the CDR3 is TGTGCCAGCAGCGGTACGGACAGGGGTGGAGAAAAACTGTTTTTT. It specifies CASSGTDRGGEKLFF.